There are a few counts of the clone carrying this T cell receptor (beta chain). Its specificity is not known. The sample belongs to a study of CD8 T cells in ankylosing spondylitis. Notes on the study in general: Clones linked to the disease showed a CD8+ phenotype. They occurred at relatively low frequencies in peripheral blood. Ankylosing spondylitis blood appeared to be characterized by a TCR beta motif of fewer than ten highly homologous variants. In the blood and synovial fluid of reactive arthritis, some motif variants had been previously reported.

Molecular-barcoded quantitative 5'-RACE produced these TCR beta libraries. Each CDR3 protein gets one entry after TCRdb re-called the 5' RACE reads with MiXCR. In the table there are hundreds of thousands of distinct CDR3 sequences, about 11% of which are singletons. Trimming removed 1 base at V and 9 bases at J, with 9 bases between. This CDR3 is built from 12 residues. Germline assignment: CDR1 SEHNR and CDR2 FQNEAQ (reference sequence). The sample was blood, either unsorted or a sorted T cell fraction (not recorded which). This receptor was identified in a male donor with ankylosing spondylitis. The rearrangement joins TRBV7-9 to TRBJ1-1, with D uncertain. The CDR3 sequence is CASSLEVRKAFF. CDR3 in DNA: TGTGCCAGCAGCTTAGAGGTTAGGAAAGCTTTCTTT.